A single sample is the source of the 10 T cell receptor beta chains below, sequenced in a study of CD8+ T cells in alopecia areata. After isolation, RNA underwent reverse transcription to generate cDNA as the sequencing template. Generated by immunoSEQ multiplex PCR, the TCRdb table keeps only in-frame clones and is missing some. The sample lists roughly 280,000 clones, 45% to 70% occurring once. Specified treatment: oral pan-JAK inhibitor, 5-10 mg twice daily. Sequenced material: CD4+ T cells sorted from blood, taken around week 53, from a patient treated with tofacitinib. These receptors all stem from a human donor with alopecia areata.

J is TRBJ1-6 and V is TRBV6-5; D ambiguous. V shed 1 base and J shed 6 bases, with 13 bases lying between them. The germline V gene has CDR1 MNHEY and CDR2 SVGAGI. The CDR3 is 16 amino acids. The CDR3 DNA is TGTGCCAGCAGTTACTACCGGGCTGAGGGTAATTCACCCCTCCACTTT. Translated: CASSYYRAEGNSPLHF.

This chain connects TRBV7-6 to TRBJ1-1, with 8 bases identical to TRBD1. The V segment lost 5 bases and the J segment 0 bases; nucleotides outside the gene matches: 2. Germline CDR1 reads SGHVS; CDR2 reads FNYEAQ. This CDR3 is built from 14 residues. The CDR3 region is CASSPTGVNTEAFF. Here the CDR3 DNA reads TGTGCCAGCAGCCCGACAGGGGTGAACACTGAAGCTTTCTTT.

The rearrangement uses TRBV30 and TRBJ2-3; TRBD1 aligns across 8 bases. Germline assignment: CDR1 GTSNPN and CDR2 SVGIG (reference sequence). V lost 4 bases and J lost 4; bases outside the gene matches: 10. There are 15 residues in the CDR3. DNA for the CDR3: TGTGCCTGGAACTCTAGGGACAGGTATCCAGATACGCAGTATTTT. Amino acids: CAWNSRDRYPDTQYF.

This clone was seen only a few times. The chain combines TRBV29-1 with TRBJ1-1, with D perhaps matching TRBD1 (6 bases). Germline CDR1 and CDR2: SQVTM and ANQGSEA. The CDR3 sequence is 11 residues long. The V and J ends lost 6 bases and 6 bases respectively, with 11 bases between them. DNA for the CDR3: TGCAGCGTAACTCGGACAGCTGAAGCTTTCTTT. Translating it yields CSVTRTAEAFF.

This clone was seen a handful of times. The chain has TRBV7-2 and TRBJ1-2; D is ambiguous. The CDR3 has 13 residues. V shed 2 bases and J shed 4 bases, with 8 bases lying between them. Germline V gene data show CDR1 as SGHTA and CDR2 as FQGNSA. CDR3 region: CASSLMGSYGYTF. The DNA for the CDR3 is TGTGCCAGCAGCTTAATGGGCAGCTATGGCTACACCTTC.

The CDR3 here is CAISDSRDANEKLFF. Here the CDR3 DNA reads TGTGCCATCAGTGACTCAAGGGATGCTAATGAAAAACTGTTTTTT. The chain employs TRBV10-3 and TRBJ1-4, with D unresolved. V shed 3 bases and J shed 3 bases, with 11 bases lying between them. In germline, CDR1 is ENHRY, CDR2 SYGVKD. The CDR3 covers 15 residues.

This chain uses TRBV30 with TRBJ1-1, with 8 positions matching TRBD1. Losses at the gene ends were 5 bases for V and 3 bases for J; bases not matched to a gene: 2. The CDR3 extends over 12 amino acids. In germline, CDR1 is GTSNPN, CDR2 SVGIG (reference sequence). This CDR3 reads CAWAQGDTEAFF. The CDR3 region has the DNA TGTGCCTGGGCACAGGGGGACACTGAAGCTTTCTTT.

This clone was detected only a few times. The chain couples TRBV29-1 to TRBJ2-3; 8 nucleotides match TRBD2. Germline CDR1 is SQVTM and CDR2 is ANQGSEA. With V trimmed by 7 bases and J by 6 bases, 18 bases remained unmatched. CDR3 length equals 16 residues. The chain's CDR3 is CSARYVTGGLLDTQYF. CDR3 nucleotide sequence: TGCAGCGCCCGCTATGTGACGGGGGGGCTTCTGGATACGCAGTATTTT.

V usage is TRBV27 and J usage is TRBJ2-5; D ambiguous. Germline V gene data show CDR1 as MNHEY and CDR2 as SMNVEV (reference sequence). The V and J ends lost 8 bases and 1 base respectively, with 11 bases between them. The CDR3 length is 13 residues. The CDR3 reads CASGLRRQETQYF. CDR3 sequence (DNA): TGTGCCAGCGGCTTGAGACGCCAAGAGACCCAGTACTTC.

The CDR3 DNA is TGTGCCTGGAGTGACAGGGCTATCCCCCTCCACTTT. Translating gives CAWSDRAIPLHF. The V and J genes are TRBV30 and TRBJ1-6; D possibly corresponds to TRBD1 (6 bases). V was shortened by 1 base and J by 13 bases, with 11 bases between the two germline ends. This CDR3 comprises 12 residues. In germline, CDR1 is GTSNPN, CDR2 SVGIG (reference sequence).